A selection of T cell receptor beta chains follows, all from one sample in a study of beta chain features in type 1 diabetes. Profiled with immunoSEQ multiplex PCR; TCRdb holds only in-frame clones, not every one. The sample comprises 25,000 or so clones, about 72% of which are singletons, and under 2.5% rests with the top ten. The sample consisted of Tregs from blood. These receptors all stem from a woman aged 35 to 49 in good health. Each CDR3 is given with its conserved first and last residue. A D gene is named only where the DNA matches it firmly. A clone size is listed for some rows: how often the clone was seen (once, few, many), or a class if it is expanded.

d_gene: .; v_gene: TRBV7-9; abundance: .; j_gene: TRBJ2-7; CDR3aa: CASSLGTSAYEQYF; CDR3nt: TGTGCCAGCAGCTTGGGGACATCCGCCTACGAGCAGTACTTC
d_gene: .; v_gene: TRBV19; abundance: .; j_gene: TRBJ2-7; CDR3aa: CASSPEGVVSYEQYF; CDR3nt: TGTGCCAGTAGTCCCGAGGGGGTAGTTTCCTACGAGCAGTACTTC
d_gene: .; v_gene: TRBV5-1; abundance: .; j_gene: TRBJ1-2; CDR3aa: CASSLVRLGGYGYTF; CDR3nt: TGCGCCAGCAGCTTGGTCAGGCTTGGAGGCTATGGCTACACCTTC
d_gene: .; v_gene: TRBV2; abundance: .; j_gene: TRBJ1-1; CDR3aa: CPSSVRRDTEAFF; CDR3nt: TGTCCAAGCAGTGTGCGCAGGGACACTGAAGCTTTCTTT
d_gene: .; v_gene: TRBV6-5; abundance: few; j_gene: TRBJ1-2; CDR3aa: CASSYSSPAANYGYTF; CDR3nt: TGTGCCAGCAGTTACTCGAGTCCGGCGGCTAACTATGGCTACACCTTC
d_gene: TRBD1; v_gene: TRBV18; abundance: once; j_gene: TRBJ2-3; CDR3aa: CASSRDRGVTDTQYF; CDR3nt: TGTGCCAGCTCCCGAGACAGGGGGGTCACAGATACGCAGTATTTT
d_gene: TRBD1; v_gene: TRBV4-1; abundance: .; j_gene: TRBJ1-1; CDR3aa: CASGRAGGNVAFF; CDR3nt: TGCGCCAGCGGCAGGGCAGGGGGCAATGTAGCTTTCTTT
d_gene: .; v_gene: TRBV19; abundance: few; j_gene: TRBJ2-1; CDR3aa: CASKSRHAVYNEQFF; CDR3nt: TGTGCCAGCAAATCCCGACACGCTGTATACAATGAGCAGTTCTTC
d_gene: TRBD1; v_gene: TRBV4-3; abundance: .; j_gene: TRBJ1-4; CDR3aa: CASSQSAGTGSEKLFF; CDR3nt: TGCGCCAGCAGCCAGTCCGCCGGGACAGGGTCGGAAAAACTGTTTTTT
d_gene: .; v_gene: TRBV7-9; abundance: .; j_gene: TRBJ1-4; CDR3aa: CASSLFVRATNEKLFF; CDR3nt: TGTGCCAGCAGCTTGTTCGTCCGTGCAACTAATGAAAAACTGTTTTTT
d_gene: .; v_gene: TRBV6-1; abundance: .; j_gene: TRBJ2-1; CDR3aa: CASSPLNPGYNEQFF; CDR3nt: TGTGCCAGCAGTCCCCTAAACCCGGGGTACAATGAGCAGTTCTTC
d_gene: .; v_gene: TRBV6-1; abundance: .; j_gene: TRBJ2-7; CDR3aa: CASRPQGGSYEQYF; CDR3nt: TGTGCCAGCAGGCCCCAGGGTGGCTCCTACGAGCAGTACTTC
d_gene: .; v_gene: TRBV5-1; abundance: .; j_gene: TRBJ2-3; CDR3aa: CASSLVGDTQYF; CDR3nt: TGCGCCAGCAGCTTGGTCGGAGATACGCAGTATTTT
d_gene: TRBD2; v_gene: TRBV5-4; abundance: .; j_gene: TRBJ2-1; CDR3aa: CASATSSGGPYNEQFF; CDR3nt: TGTGCCAGCGCGACGTCTAGCGGGGGACCATACAATGAGCAGTTCTTC
d_gene: .; v_gene: TRBV5-1; abundance: .; j_gene: TRBJ1-1; CDR3aa: CASSSRAGAEVTEAFF; CDR3nt: TGCGCCAGCAGCTCCCGCGCGGGTGCAGAGGTCACTGAAGCTTTCTTT
d_gene: .; v_gene: TRBV10-3; abundance: few; j_gene: TRBJ2-7; CDR3aa: CAISSRTEQYF; CDR3nt: TGTGCCATCAGCTCTAGAACGGAGCAGTACTTC
d_gene: .; v_gene: TRBV6-5; abundance: .; j_gene: TRBJ2-7; CDR3aa: CASSSTWSPPYEQYF; CDR3nt: TGTGCCAGCAGTTCGACGTGGAGTCCCCCCTACGAGCAGTACTTC